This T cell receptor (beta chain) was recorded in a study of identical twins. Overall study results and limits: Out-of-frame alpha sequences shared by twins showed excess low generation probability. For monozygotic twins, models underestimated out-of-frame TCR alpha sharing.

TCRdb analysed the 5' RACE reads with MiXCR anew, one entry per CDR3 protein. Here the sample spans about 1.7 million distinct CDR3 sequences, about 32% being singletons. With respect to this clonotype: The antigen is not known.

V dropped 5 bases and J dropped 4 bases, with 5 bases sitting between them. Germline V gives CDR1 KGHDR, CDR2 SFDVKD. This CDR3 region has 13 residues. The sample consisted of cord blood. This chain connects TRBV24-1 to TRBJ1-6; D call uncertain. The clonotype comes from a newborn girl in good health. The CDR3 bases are TGTGCCACCAGTGGGACGTATAATTCACCCCTCCACTTT. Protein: CATSGTYNSPLHF.